The clone carrying this TCR beta chain was seen only a few times. The data belong to a study of identical twins. This CDR3 is built from 17 residues. The V and J ends lost 1 base and 5 bases respectively, with 20 bases between them. Germline V gene lookup returns CDR1 SGHRS and CDR2 YFSETQ. A universal primer site arose from template switching, and cDNA bore unique molecular identifiers. Each CDR3 protein is one row after TCRdb ran MiXCR on the 5' RACE reads. The sample shows under 350,000 distinct CDR3 sequences, roughly 9.8% of them seen only once. These data were also reused for a study on yellow fever vaccine responses in identical twins.

This receptor was obtained from a woman between 18 and 29 years old in good health. J is TRBJ2-3 and V is TRBV5-1; D is tentatively TRBD1 or TRBD2 (5 bases each). Specimen: CD8+ T cells sorted from blood. The DNA of the CDR3 is TGCGCCAGCAGCTTGTCGGCACGGGACCCAGAGAGAGATACGCAGTATTTT. Translated, it gives CASSLSARDPERDTQYF.